Each of the 9 T cell receptor beta chains below was sequenced from the same sample in a study of CD8 T cells in ankylosing spondylitis (dated by TCRdb to about 2017). To prepare the library, 5' RACE was applied. Sequencer: Illumina HiSeq 2500. The public reads were reanalyzed by TCRdb: fastp trimming at Q25, MiXCR alignment, in-frame beta chains only. Each entry merges the rows of one CDR3 protein and shows their most common DNA and genes. A total of approximately 150,000 distinct CDR3 sequences appear in this sample, 40% to 50% of them only once. The top ten clones comprise about 16% of the sample. Sequencing used synovial fluid, either unsorted or a sorted T cell fraction (not recorded which). All receptors derive from a male donor with ankylosing spondylitis.

This clonotype was seen only a few times. V is TRBV20-1 and J is TRBJ1-1; no clear D. This CDR3 region has 11 residues. CDR1 DFQATT and CDR2 SNEGSKA come from the germline V gene (reference sequence). V shed 6 bases and J shed 12 bases, with 17 bases lying between them. The CDR3 is CSARAGPRPFF. CDR3 DNA: TGCAGTGCCCGGGCCGGTCCCAGGCCTTTCTTT.

This clonotype was seen only once. The chain carries TRBV24-1 and TRBJ2-4; TRBD1 matches 10 bases. V dropped 3 bases and J dropped 7; count of bases not matched to a gene: 5. The CDR3 has 15 residues. Germline V gene sequence: CDR1 KGHDR, CDR2 SFDVKD. The CDR3 bases are TGTGCCACCAGTGATCCCAGGGACAGGGGTAACATTCAGTACTTC. This codes for CATSDPRDRGNIQYF.

The gene calls are TRBV6-4 and TRBJ1-1; D is possibly TRBD1 (5 bases). Deletions cut 3 bases from V and 4 bases from J, with 18 bases between. Germline V gene data show CDR1 as MRHNA and CDR2 as SNTAGT. The CDR3 contains 16 residues. The CDR3 sequence is CASSEQWTGDLTEAFF. The CDR3, as DNA: TGTGCCAGCAGTGAACAGTGGACGGGGGACCTCACTGAAGCTTTCTTT.

V gene TRBV9 combines with J gene TRBJ2-7; possibly TRBD1 for D (6 bases). The ends were cut back, 2 bases at V and 5 bases at J, with 20 bases in the middle. Germline values: CDR1 SGDLS, CDR2 YYNGEE. The CDR3 extends over 16 amino acids. The CDR3 loop reads CASSVSYVTRGDEQYF. The CDR3 DNA follows: TGTGCCAGCAGCGTCAGCTACGTCACCAGGGGTGACGAGCAGTACTTC.

CDR3 amino acids: CASSLAGSAYGYTF. In nucleotides, the CDR3 is TGCGCCAGCAGCTTGGCCGGGAGCGCCTATGGCTACACCTTC. V gene TRBV5-1 combines with J gene TRBJ1-2; D is unresolved. Germline CDR1 SGHRS, CDR2 YFSETQ. This CDR3 region has 14 residues. V lost 0 bases to trimming and J lost 4 bases, with 10 bases between them.

The table lists this clonotype with a few counts. J is TRBJ1-4 and V is TRBV28; D may be TRBD1 (5 bases). CDR1 MDHEN and CDR2 SYDVKM come from the germline V gene. With 1 base removed from V and 4 bases from J, the gap between germline ends came to 13 bases. The CDR3 spans 16 residues. The CDR3 DNA reads TGTGCCAGCAGTTTATTAGGAGGGGCCGGTAATGAAAAACTGTTTTTT. Residues: CASSLLGGAGNEKLFF.

This clonotype turned up a few times. This sequence joins TRBV7-3 and TRBJ1-1, with D unclear. Germline V gene lookup returns CDR1 SGHTA and CDR2 FQGTGA. CDR3 length equals 15 residues. Trimming pared 5 bases from V and 0 bases from J, leaving 13 bases between. The CDR3 loop is CASSLSREMNTEAFF. DNA of the CDR3: TGTGCCAGCAGCCTCAGTAGAGAAATGAACACTGAAGCTTTCTTT.

The CDR3 sequence: CASSEFMGGNEQYF. DNA of the CDR3: TGTGCCAGCAGTGAATTTATGGGGGGAAACGAGCAGTACTTC. This sequence joins TRBV25-1 and TRBJ2-7, with D possibly being TRBD2 (6 bases). Germline V lookup: CDR1 MGHDK, CDR2 SYGVNS. The V and J ends lost 1 base and 5 bases respectively, with 12 bases between them. The CDR3 is made up of 14 amino acids.

This chain joins TRBV5-1 and TRBJ2-7, with D hard to call. The V end lost 3 bases, the J end lost 2 bases, and 6 bases lay between the germline ends. CDR3 length: 12 amino acids. Germline CDR1 reads SGHRS; CDR2 reads YFSETQ. The CDR3 protein is CASSYGPYEQYF. CDR3 nucleotides: TGCGCCAGCAGCTACGGGCCCTACGAGCAGTACTTC. The complete variable domain, with remaining parts taken from reference TRBV5-1 and TRBJ2-7, reads KAGVTQTPRYLIKTRGQQVTLSCSPISGHRSVSWYQQTPGQGLQFLFEYFSETQRNKGNFPGRFSGRQFSNSRSEMNVSTLELGDSALYLCASSYGPYEQYFGPGTRLTVT.